The clone carrying this T cell receptor (beta chain) was observed at least ten times. Its antigen is not identified. RNA transcripts gave rise to amplified TCR beta CDR3 regions. Researchers ran a first-round RT-PCR on the TCR CDR3 using the HTBI primer set. Using its own MiXCR run on the multiplex PCR reads, TCRdb lists one record per CDR3 protein. The table has fewer than 650,000 distinct CDR3 sequences, 40% to 55% seen once. This entry comes from a study of T cells in Graves' hyperthyroidism and ophthalmopathy. Points from the study as a whole: Most thyroid clonotypes that were expanded above 0.001 also turned up in blood. A median around 6.8 months before onset, the model predicted ophthalmopathy.

This CDR3 is built from 14 residues. V lost 1 base and J lost 2, with 9 bases in between. The germline V gene has CDR1 SEHNR and CDR2 FQNEAQ (reference sequence). The TCR comes from an adult woman with Graves' disease, either hyperthyroidism or ophthalmopathy (not recorded which). The specimen was peripheral blood or thyroid tissue (not recorded which). This chain uses TRBV7-9 with TRBJ2-7, with no clear D. The CDR3 sequence is CASSLGSETYEQYF. As DNA, the CDR3 is TGTGCCAGCAGCTTAGGCTCGGAGACCTACGAGCAGTACTTC.